Listed below are T cell receptor beta chains from one sample, sequenced in a study of graft-versus-host responses after intestinal transplantation. For these receptors, no antigen is known. Using immunoSEQ multiplex PCR, the repertoire was profiled, and TCRdb retains in-frame clones only, with some absent. The repertoire holds some 150,000 clones, roughly 91% seen once, with approximately 0.2% in the top ten. This sample comprised unstimulated CD4+ T cells sorted from spleen or lymph node cells, obtained before intestinal transplant. The origin of the receptors is a human donor who received an intestinal transplant. Each CDR3 is given with its conserved first and last residue.

TRBJ1-1 | TRBV5-8 | CASSLDWGQLNTEAFF
TRBJ1-1 | TRBV4-1 | CASSPRRDTEAFF
TRBJ1-3 | TRBV7-2 | CASSLRGLGGSGNTIYF
TRBJ1-2 | TRBV19 | CASQGGQTFLNYGYTF
TRBJ2-1 | TRBV11-3 | CASSKTGTAYNEQFF
- | TRBV19 | CASSMSAGSSYNEQFF
TRBJ1-5 | TRBV4-1 | CASSQILGTHDQPQHF
TRBJ2-1 | TRBV7-2 | CASSLAWGHEQFF
TRBJ1-1 | TRBV5-4 | CASSLEANTEAFF
TRBJ2-2 | TRBV2 | CASRQATGELFF
TRBJ2-1 | TRBV5-4 | CASSLVRAPYNEQFF
TRBJ1-1 | TRBV4-1 | CASSQVAGENTEAFF
TRBJ1-2 | TRBV6-1 | CASRSQRRTYGYTF
TRBJ1-1 | TRBV19 | CASTHTGIPLNTEAFF
TRBJ2-3 | TRBV14 | CASSQEYTQYF
TRBJ2-1 | TRBV30 | CAWSVLGLENEQFF
TRBJ1-1 | TRBV5-8 | CASSWGVPGDTEAFF
TRBJ2-3 | TRBV27 | CASTSEGLRFTDTQYF
TRBJ2-3 | TRBV18 | CASSGSGTDLDTQYF
TRBJ1-2 | TRBV27 | CASSFSQRGGYTF
TRBJ1-4 | TRBV6-5 | CASSYSRQYEKLFF
TRBJ1-2 | TRBV6-1 | CASQGLPMGYTF
TRBJ2-7 | TRBV6-1 | CASSLGGYEQYF
TRBJ2-7 | TRBV2 | CASRGTGGGEQYF
TRBJ2-5 | TRBV7-7 | CASSHIYYGTGGLLQETQYF
TRBJ1-2 | TRBV29-1 | CSVGQGNGYTF
TRBJ2-7 | TRBV4-1 | CASSRRDYEQYF
TRBJ1-5 | TRBV7-2 | CASSLARFNQPQHF
TRBJ1-2 | TRBV5-1 | CASSLEAGSPVYGYTF
TRBJ2-7 | TRBV4-1 | CASSQTPSRDEQYF
TRBJ2-7 | TRBV9 | CASRGPWGELYEQYF
TRBJ2-1 | TRBV18 | CATYLGVVSSYNEQFF
TRBJ2-1 | TRBV28 | CASSFVALSYNEQFF
TRBJ2-7 | TRBV6-1 | CASSEAEDIAYEQYF
TRBJ1-6 | TRBV5-1 | CASRARESYNSPLHF
TRBJ2-3 | TRBV7-2 | CASSLGPRTGADTQYF
TRBJ2-1 | TRBV11-3 | CASSTITGTGLNEQFF
TRBJ1-4 | TRBV28 | CASRSTGEREKLFF
TRBJ1-2 | TRBV7-9 | CASSLGPNDYGYTF
TRBJ1-4 | TRBV5-4 | CASSWDREGEKLFF
TRBJ1-2 | TRBV2 | CASSEARFRGSYTF
TRBJ1-2 | TRBV9 | CASSVGGTGGNYGYTF
TRBJ2-1 | TRBV7-8 | CASSFVSGSSYNEQFF
TRBJ2-5 | TRBV10-3 | CATVGIERGPQYF
TRBJ2-3 | TRBV5-1 | CASSSGLAGFTDTQYF
TRBJ2-5 | TRBV27 | CASSLGYQETQYF
TRBJ2-1 | TRBV4-3 | CASSQDTSRTSGMDEQFF
TRBJ2-1 | TRBV2 | CASSDIGRPTVNEQFF
TRBJ2-7 | TRBV6-1 | CASSNPGGYEQYF
TRBJ2-7 | TRBV28 | CASSPPGGFYEQYF